This entry concerns a single T cell receptor beta chain. Participating donors were healthy, HIV-negative adults free of recent acute infections or vaccinations. TCRdb keeps only in-frame clones here, not all; method: immunoSEQ multiplex PCR. The repertoire consists of roughly 1 million clones, with about 70% occurring once and the leading ten covering over 1.3%. This specimen comes from a study of shared clonotypes between healthy human individuals. Trimming stripped 3 bases from V and 2 bases from J, with 11 bases between. Germline lookup yields CDR1 ENHRY and CDR2 SYGVKD. CDR3 size: 14 residues. The J gene is TRBJ2-7, the V gene TRBV10-3; no clear D. The sample comprised memory CD4+ T cells sorted from blood. Described subset: CD45RA-negative fraction. This receptor was obtained from a man younger than 30 in good health. The CDR3 spells CAISDQEKTYEQYF. Written as DNA, the CDR3 is TGTGCCATCAGTGATCAGGAGAAGACCTACGAGCAGTACTTC.